These T cell receptor beta chains were read from a single sample in a study of blood T cell repertoires in COVID-19. This table comes from immunoSEQ multiplex PCR, and its TCRdb copy is limited to in-frame clones, with some not included. Counted here are hundreds of thousands of clones, about 85% occurring once; the ten biggest clones make up roughly 3.6%. Sequenced: peripheral blood. All receptors come from a woman aged 18-29 years with acute or convalescent COVID-19. Both conserved end residues are part of each CDR3. Each record gives: V gene, D gene, J gene, clone size, CDR3 DNA, CDR3 protein. A D gene is named only where the DNA matches it firmly. Clone size appears in some rows only: once, few, many, or a class for an expanded clone.

TRBV19	-	TRBJ2-1	-	TGTGCCAGTAGCCCTTCCCAGGGAAACAATGAGCAGTTCTTC	CASSPSQGNNEQFF
TRBV12-3/TRBV12-4	TRBD1	TRBJ1-2	-	TGTGCCAGCAGTAGGACAGGGTATGGCTACACCTTC	CASSRTGYGYTF
TRBV24-1	TRBD1	TRBJ2-1	-	TGTGCCACCAGTCCCGGACAGGGGCGAAACAATGAGCAGTTCTTC	CATSPGQGRNNEQFF
TRBV4-2	TRBD1	TRBJ1-1	-	TGTGCCAGCAGCCGCCGGGACAGGTCGAACACTGAAGCTTTCTTT	CASSRRDRSNTEAFF
TRBV6-6	-	TRBJ2-6	-	TGTGCCAGCAGTCAAAGGGGGGACAGATACTCTGGGGCCAACGTCCTGACTTTC	CASSQRGDRYSGANVLTF
TRBV28	-	TRBJ2-2	once	TGTGCCAGCAGGGCCTCGGGGGTGACGAACACCGGGGAGCTGTTTTTT	CASRASGVTNTGELFF
TRBV5-1	TRBD2	TRBJ2-7	-	TGCGCCAGCAGCTCGGAGGGACTAGCGGACAACGAGCAGTACTTC	CASSSEGLADNEQYF
TRBV3-1/TRBV3-2	TRBD2	TRBJ2-1	-	TGTGCCAGCAGCCAAGCCAACCGGCGGGAGGTCCCCTACAATGAGCAGTTCTTC	CASSQANRREVPYNEQFF
TRBV3-1/TRBV3-2	-	TRBJ1-1	-	TGTGCCAGCAACAATCAGGGATTCAACACTGAAGCTTTCTTT	CASNNQGFNTEAFF
TRBV7-9	-	TRBJ1-1	-	TGTGCCAGCAGCCCTGTTGGAGGCACTGAAGCTTTCTTT	CASSPVGGTEAFF
TRBV9	TRBD1	TRBJ2-6	-	TGTGCCAGCAGCGCAACGACAGGGTCTGGGGCCAACGTCCTGACTTTC	CASSATTGSGANVLTF
TRBV14	TRBD1	TRBJ1-3	-	TGTGCCAGCAGCCAAGAATCAGGAACAGGGGGTTATGGAAACACCATATATTTT	CASSQESGTGGYGNTIYF
TRBV28	-	TRBJ2-3	-	TGTGCCAGCACGGTTGGAACAGGGTGGGCAGATACGCAGTATTTT	CASTVGTGWADTQYF
TRBV30	TRBD1	TRBJ1-1	-	TGTGCCCGCCAACCAACAGGGGACCCCTCGAAACCGGGCCCTGAAGCTTTCTTT	CARQPTGDPSKPGPEAFF
TRBV3-1/TRBV3-2	-	TRBJ1-1	-	TGTGCCAGCAGCCAGACAGGAGACACTGAAGCTTTCTTT	CASSQTGDTEAFF
TRBV3-1/TRBV3-2	-	TRBJ2-1	once	TGTGCCAGCAGCGAAGTCGACTCGGACTACAATGAGCAGTTCTTC	CASSEVDSDYNEQFF
TRBV11-2	TRBD1	TRBJ1-2	-	TGTGCCAGCAGCCAGGACAGGGCGGTAGATGGCTACACCTTC	CASSQDRAVDGYTF
TRBV29-1	-	TRBJ2-7	-	TGCAGCTTCCGGGACTTTCAGTTCGAGCAGTACTTC	CSFRDFQFEQYF
TRBV7-2	-	TRBJ1-1	-	TGTGCCAGCAGCCGTTTCAGGATGGCAGGGATGCACACTGAAGCTTTCTTT	CASSRFRMAGMHTEAFF
TRBV5-1	-	TRBJ2-3	few	TGCGCCAGCAGCTTGGCCCGGACTAGCACAGATACGCAGTATTTT	CASSLARTSTDTQYF